This entry features one TCR beta chain sequence. Its antigen is not known. A much larger clonotype is one base distant, so this may be a read error. The data were taken from a study of T-cell reconstitution after alpha-beta-depleted transplantation in children. The CDR3 runs 12 residues. Study results and limitations: The high TCRbeta diversity at day 60 in some patients came from surviving recipient T cells and thymic progenitors. The authors attributed T-cell counts and diversity one year after transplant mostly to newly produced T cells. Several hundred graft clones that had expanded were reportedly the source of alpha-beta T cells about two months after transplant.

Preparation of the TCRbeta library used unique molecular identifiers. From the PCR reads, TCRdb called clonotypes with MiXCR, one entry per CDR3 protein. The data show about 190,000 distinct CDR3 sequences, with around 10% seen just once and less than 15% held by the top ten. This chain links TRBV12-3 or TRBV12-4 with TRBJ1-2; 8 bases line up with TRBD1. The sample here was PBMCs, taken before TCRalphabeta/CD19-depleted stem cell transplant. The receptor was isolated from a boy under 10 years old with acute myeloid leukemia, due to receive a stem cell transplant. CDR3 DNA sequence: TGTGCCAGCAGTTCTACAGGGGGTGGCTCCACCTTC. It translates to CASSSTGGGSTF.